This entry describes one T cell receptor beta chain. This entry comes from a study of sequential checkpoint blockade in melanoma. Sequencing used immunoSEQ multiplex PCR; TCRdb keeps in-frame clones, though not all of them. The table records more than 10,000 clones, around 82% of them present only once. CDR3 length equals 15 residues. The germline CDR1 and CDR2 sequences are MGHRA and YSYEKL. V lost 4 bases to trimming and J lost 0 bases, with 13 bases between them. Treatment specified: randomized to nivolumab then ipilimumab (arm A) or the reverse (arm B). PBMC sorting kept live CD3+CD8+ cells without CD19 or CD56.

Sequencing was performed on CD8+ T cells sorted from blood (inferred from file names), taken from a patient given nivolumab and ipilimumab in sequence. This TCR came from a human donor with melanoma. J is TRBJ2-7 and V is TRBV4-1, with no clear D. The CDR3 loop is CASSLQNGYSYEQYF. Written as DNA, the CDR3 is TGCGCCAGCAGCCTACAAAACGGGTACTCCTACGAGCAGTACTTC.